These 15 T cell receptor beta chains originate from one sample sequenced in a study of lymphopenia after photon versus proton radiotherapy (dated by TCRdb to the late 2010s). Preparation of the library involved the immunoSEQ multiplex PCR assay. This is the immuneACCESS table as TCRdb keeps it, with only in-frame sequences that have V and J called. A part of the clones is gone; compared with another copy, unresolved V genes explain less than half, and the rest is unexplained. The sample table contains about 58,000 clones; only one count was recorded for 84% of them. The leading ten clones occupy 2.1% of the sample. Sequenced material: peripheral blood, taken from a patient treated with proton-based radiotherapy. All receptors come from a man aged 60-69 years with pancreatic cancer.

The table lists this clone with a few counts. The V gene is TRBV6-5, the J gene TRBJ1-2; 7 nucleotides agree with TRBD1. The ends lost 0 bases at V and 7 bases at J; junction bases unmatched: 2. There are 13 residues in the CDR3. Germline values: CDR1 MNHEY, CDR2 SVGAGI. As DNA, the CDR3 is TGTGCCAGCAGTTACTCGGACAGGTTTGGCTACACCTTC. The encoded protein is CASSYSDRFGYTF.

CDR3: CASSQGTKYEQYF. DNA for the CDR3: TGTGCCAGTTCGCAGGGGACCAAATACGAGCAGTACTTC. This rearrangement joins TRBV28 to TRBJ2-7; a possible D gene is TRBD1 (6 bases). Germline V lookup: CDR1 MDHEN, CDR2 SYDVKM. The CDR3 totals 13 residues. Between the trimmed V and J ends, which lost 9 bases and 4 bases, there was a span of 16 bases.

The chain couples TRBV29-1 to TRBJ1-1; tentatively, D is TRBD1 (5 bases). The CDR3 has 14 amino acids. Germline loops: CDR1 SQVTM, CDR2 ANQGSEA. The V end lost 7 bases, the J end lost 5 bases, and 20 bases lay between the germline ends. CDR3 sequence reads: CSGVRDAIGTEAFF. The CDR3 coding sequence is TGCAGCGGCGTCCGGGACGCTATCGGGACTGAAGCTTTCTTT.

This clone has a single count. The chain couples TRBV11-3 to TRBJ1-2; D gene ambiguous. The CDR3 has 15 amino acids. Germline V gene lookup returns CDR1 SGHNT and CDR2 YENEEA. Trimming took 7 bases from V and 5 from J, leaving 20 bases between them. CDR3 region: CASTDGYRGKYGYTF. The CDR3 bases are TGTGCCAGCACCGACGGGTACAGAGGGAAATATGGCTACACCTTC.

The chain recombines TRBV7-8 with TRBJ1-2, with D uncertain. The CDR3 spans 14 residues. CDR1 SGHVS and CDR2 FQNEAQ come from the germline V gene. V lost 1 base to trimming and J lost 0 bases, with 6 bases between them. CDR3 DNA sequence: TGTGCCAGCAGCTTAGGAGACACTAACTATGGCTACACCTTC. Protein product: CASSLGDTNYGYTF. Combining the CDR3 with reference TRBV7-8 and TRBJ1-2 gives the whole variable domain GAGVSQSPRYKVAKRGQDVALRCDPISGHVSLFWYQQALGQGPEFLTYFQNEAQLDKSGLPSDRFFAERPEGSVSTLKIQRTQQEDSAVYLCASSLGDTNYGYTFGSGTRLTVV.

The sample holds a few counts of this clone. V usage is TRBV11-2 and J usage is TRBJ2-7; 7 positions agree with TRBD2. The CDR3 is 15 residues long. The V gene's germline CDR1 is SGHAT and CDR2 FQNNGV. V dropped 1 base and J dropped 3; count of bases not matched to a gene: 6. CDR3 sequence (DNA): TGTGCCAGCAGCTTAGGAGCGGGGCCAGGCTACGAGCAGTACTTC. As protein: CASSLGAGPGYEQYF.

The chain couples TRBV27 to TRBJ2-3; perhaps D is TRBD1 or TRBD2 (5 bases each). V was clipped by 5 bases and J by 1 base, with 13 bases between them. CDR3 size: 15 residues. The germline V gene has CDR1 MNHEY and CDR2 SMNVEV (reference sequence). CDR3 DNA: TGTGCCAGCAGTCTAGCCCTGGGGGGCACAGATACGCAGTATTTT. It translates to CASSLALGGTDTQYF.

The rearrangement uses TRBV5-6 and TRBJ1-2; 8 positions match TRBD1. The CDR3 spans 15 residues. V was pared by 0 bases and J by 8 bases, with 9 bases of the junction left unmatched. Germline V CDR1 and CDR2: SGHDT, YYEEEE. The CDR3 sequence is CASSLVTGEIRGYTF. CDR3 DNA sequence: TGTGCCAGCAGCTTGGTGACAGGGGAGATTAGGGGCTACACCTTC. Drawing the rest from reference TRBV5-6 and TRBJ1-2, the complete variable domain is DAGVTQSPTHLIKTRGQQVTLRCSPKSGHDTVSWYQQALGQGPQFIFQYYEEEERQRGNFPDRFSGHQFPNYSSELNVNALLLGDSALYLCASSLVTGEIRGYTFGSGTRLTVV.

This clone was detected only a few times. The V gene is TRBV28, the J gene TRBJ1-2; weak D call: TRBD1 (5 bases). Deletions cut 5 bases from V and 10 bases from J, with 17 bases between. This CDR3 comprises 13 residues. Germline CDR1 and CDR2: MDHEN and SYDVKM. The CDR3 DNA is TGTGCCAGCAGTAAAACCCGGGGCCTCCCCTACACCTTC. The encoded protein is CASSKTRGLPYTF.

The CDR3 DNA reads TGTGCCAGCAGTCCTTTAGCGGGACGCGCGTACGAGCAGTACTTC. Protein sequence: CASSPLAGRAYEQYF. The chain combines TRBV28 with TRBJ2-7; TRBD2 aligns across 8 bases. V trimming: 5 bases; J trimming: 4 bases; junction bases outside the gene matches: 10. Germline values: CDR1 MDHEN, CDR2 SYDVKM. This CDR3 comprises 15 residues.

The chain carries TRBV5-1 and TRBJ2-2, with 7 bases matching TRBD2. The CDR3 extends over 16 amino acids. CDR1 SGHRS and CDR2 YFSETQ come from the germline V gene. With V trimmed by 2 bases and J by 2 bases, 6 bases remained unmatched. The CDR3 coding sequence is TGCGCCAGCAGCTTTTCGAGCGGGATCAACACCGGGGAGCTGTTTTTT. This codes for CASSFSSGINTGELFF.

This clone was seen a handful of times. V usage is TRBV10-3 and J usage is TRBJ2-7; 11 bases align to TRBD2. CDR3 length: 15 residues. J gave up 4 bases and V 10 bases, and 12 bases lay outside the gene matches. CDR1 ENHRY and CDR2 SYGVKD come from the germline V gene. The CDR3 spells CATKGASGRPYEQYF. The CDR3 nucleotides are TGTGCCACCAAGGGGGCTAGCGGGAGGCCATACGAGCAGTACTTC.

The V call is TRBV11-2, the J call TRBJ2-7; D remains unclear. With 4 bases removed from V and 2 bases from J, the gap between germline ends came to 12 bases. From germline, CDR1 is SGHAT and CDR2 FQNNGV. This CDR3 has 14 residues. The CDR3 protein is CASSSPTRAYEQYF. Here the CDR3 DNA reads TGTGCCAGCAGCTCCCCTACACGTGCCTACGAGCAGTACTTC.

The chain has TRBV15 and TRBJ1-6, with D unclear. Germline assignment: CDR1 LNHNV and CDR2 YYDKDF (reference sequence). V lost 4 bases and J 11 bases, leaving 15 bases between the germline ends. The CDR3 length is 14 residues. CDR3 sequence: CATSMEGRAAPLHF. The DNA of the CDR3 is TGTGCCACCAGCATGGAGGGTAGGGCGGCACCCCTCCACTTT.

The rearrangement joins TRBV9 to TRBJ1-3; 8 nucleotides agree with TRBD1. Germline trimming cut 0 bases from V and 3 bases from J; bases unmatched to any gene: 14. Germline CDR1 is SGDLS and CDR2 is YYNGEE. This CDR3 has 19 residues. The CDR3 bases are TGTGCCAGCAGCGTAGGATATTCGCAGGGGGCATGGAGTGGAAACACCATATATTTT. Translating gives CASSVGYSQGAWSGNTIYF.